This T cell receptor (beta chain) was recorded in a study of T cell responses to AZD1222 COVID-19 vaccine. With respect to this clone: Its cognate antigen is unknown.

Whole-study results and caveats: White British donors predominated, females outnumbered males, and clonal diversity was possibly underestimated. CD4 TCRs covered the whole spike, strongest at regions 160-218 and 743-854.

The germline V and J ends were trimmed by 2 bases and 2 bases, with 12 bases remaining between them. This CDR3 is built from 15 residues. CDR1 and CDR2 from the germline V gene are MNHEY and SMNVEV (reference sequence). TCRdb's copy holds only in-frame clones and misses some; the assay was immunoSEQ multiplex PCR. The sample lists about 70,000 clones; 85% were seen once. The sample consisted of peripheral blood, taken on day 0 of AZD1222 vaccination. This receptor was taken from an adult in good health. The V and J genes are TRBV27 and TRBJ1-1, with D perhaps matching TRBD1 (6 bases). The CDR3 coding sequence is TGTGCCAGCAGTTTACGTCGGGGGCATAACACTGAAGCTTTCTTT. Its translation is CASSLRRGHNTEAFF.